Listed below are T cell receptor beta chains from one sample, sequenced in a study of blood T cells in healthy people across ages. TCRdb re-derived calls from the 5' RACE reads in MiXCR, one entry per CDR3 protein. The sample has 600,000 or so distinct CDR3 sequences, around 48% seen once. Material for sequencing was blood. Receptors originate from a man of 80 years or more in good health. CDR3s include the opening cysteine and the closing phenylalanine or tryptophan. The order of the fields is V gene, clone size, J gene, D gene, CDR3 DNA, CDR3 protein. D genes are given only for firm matches. Only some rows state a clone size, as once, few, many or a class for expanded clones.

TRBV7-3	few	TRBJ2-7	TRBD1	TGTGCCAGCAGCTTAAAGGGACAGGGTCACGAGCAGTACTTC	CASSLKGQGHEQYF
TRBV3-1	NA	TRBJ2-5	NA	TGTGCCAGCAGCCAAGACACCAGGCATCGAGAGACCCAGTACTTC	CASSQDTRHRETQYF
TRBV6-2/TRBV6-3	NA	TRBJ2-1	NA	TGTGCCAGCAGCCCGCGGGGAGCTGACCCCTACAATGAGCAGTTCTTC	CASSPRGADPYNEQFF
TRBV4-1	many	TRBJ1-6	NA	TGCGCCAGCAGCCAAGATCGACATATAAATTCACCCCTCCACTTT	CASSQDRHINSPLHF
TRBV7-2	NA	TRBJ2-3	NA	TGTGCCAGCAGCTTTGGTAGGGGGGCAGGGGATACGCAGTATTTT	CASSFGRGAGDTQYF
TRBV20-1	NA	TRBJ2-1	NA	TGCAGTGCTAGAGACCTGGGGGGCGTCAATGAGCAGTTCTTC	CSARDLGGVNEQFF
TRBV3-1	few	TRBJ2-5	TRBD2	TGTGCCAGCAACCCGGGACTAGCTCTAGAGACCCAGTACTTC	CASNPGLALETQYF
TRBV4-3	many	TRBJ2-5	NA	TGCGCCAGCAGCCAAGAGACATCGTGGAGTGGGGAGACCCAGTACTTC	CASSQETSWSGETQYF
TRBV20-1	NA	TRBJ1-6	NA	TGCAGTGCTAAACAGGGATTCTTTGGTAATTCACCCCTCCACTTT	CSAKQGFFGNSPLHF
TRBV5-1	NA	TRBJ2-1	TRBD2	TGCGCCAGCAGCACCGGACTAGCCGCCGATGAGCAGTTCTTC	CASSTGLAADEQFF
TRBV6-2/TRBV6-3	NA	TRBJ2-3	NA	TGTGCCAGCAGTTACAGGGGGACTACTAGCACAGATACGCAGTATTTT	CASSYRGTTSTDTQYF
TRBV12-3/TRBV12-4	few	TRBJ1-6	TRBD1	TGTGCCAGCAGGGGGGACAGGGTATATTCACCCCTCCACTTT	CASRGDRVYSPLHF
TRBV12-3/TRBV12-4	NA	TRBJ1-2	TRBD1	TGTGCCAGCAGCCAACAGGGGAACTATGGCTACACCTTC	CASSQQGNYGYTF
TRBV20-1	few	TRBJ2-7	NA	TGCAGTGCCAGACTTCGCCCCCAAAACTACGAGCAGTACTTC	CSARLRPQNYEQYF
TRBV4-1	NA	TRBJ2-1	TRBD2	TGCGCCAGCAGCCAAGTACCTAGCGGGAGGGGCGCCTACAATGAGCAGTTCTTC	CASSQVPSGRGAYNEQFF
TRBV29-1	NA	TRBJ2-5	TRBD1	TGCAGCGCCGCAGGGGGCAGAGGAGAGACCCAGTACTTC	CSAAGGRGETQYF
TRBV29-1	few	TRBJ2-3	NA	TGCAGCGCTGAGGGGAGGGGGGGGGCGATTGCTACGCAGTATTTT	CSAEGRGGAIATQYF
TRBV6-6	NA	TRBJ1-2	TRBD1	TGTGCCAGCAGTTCGTCGACAGGGGGCTGGACCACCTATGGCTACACCTTC	CASSSSTGGWTTYGYTF
TRBV11-1	few	TRBJ2-4	NA	TGTGCCAGCGGGAAAGACCATAACATTCAGTACTTC	CASGKDHNIQYF
TRBV6-5	NA	TRBJ2-7	NA	TGTGCCAGCAGTTACGGAGTTGAGACAACCTCCGAGCAGTACTTC	CASSYGVETTSEQYF
TRBV7-9	NA	TRBJ1-2	NA	TGTGCCAGCAGCTTAGAAGAGGGCAACTATGGCTACACCTTC	CASSLEEGNYGYTF
TRBV2	once	TRBJ2-7	TRBD1	TGCGCCAGCAGGAACGCCGGGACAGCTCCCTACGAGCAGTACTTC	CASRNAGTAPYEQYF
TRBV20-1	NA	TRBJ2-5	NA	TGCAGTGCAGGGGTGTCAGGGGTGGAGACCCAGTACTTC	CSAGVSGVETQYF
TRBV28	few	TRBJ2-2	NA	TGTGCCAGCAACCCCTCCTGGCCGAATGAGGCCGGGGAGCTGTTTTTT	CASNPSWPNEAGELFF
TRBV6-5	many	TRBJ2-1	NA	TGTGCCAGCAGCCAGACACCCAGCTCCTACAATGAGCAGTTCTTC	CASSQTPSSYNEQFF
TRBV12-3/TRBV12-4	few	TRBJ1-1	TRBD1	TGTGCCAGCAGTCCCTCGGGACAGGACACTGAAGCTTTCTTT	CASSPSGQDTEAFF
TRBV5-1	NA	TRBJ2-3	NA	TGCGCCAGCAGCTTGGATGGGGCTCCGAGCACAGATACGCAGTATTTT	CASSLDGAPSTDTQYF
TRBV21-1	once	TRBJ1-1	NA	TGTGCCAGCAGCGGACGGACACAGAACACTGAAGCTTTCTTT	CASSGRTQNTEAFF
TRBV29-1	NA	TRBJ2-1	NA	TGCAGCGTTGGAAGTGGGGATGAGCAGTTCTTC	CSVGSGDEQFF